This TCR beta chain was identified during a study of technical replicates of blood from several donors. This table comes from immunoSEQ multiplex PCR, and its TCRdb copy is limited to in-frame clones, with some not included. The sample has approximately 74,000 clones, 98% seen once; the top ten hold roughly 0.16%. CDR1 MNHNS and CDR2 SASEGT come from the germline V gene. V lost 5 bases, J lost 0 bases, and 13 bases lay in between. The CDR3 length is 15 residues. This clonotype originated in a human donor in good health. Sample: T cells isolated from PBMCs. The J gene is TRBJ1-1, the V gene TRBV6-1, with D maybe TRBD1 (6 bases). CDR3 region: CASSSRGTMNTEAFF. The CDR3 bases are TGTGCCAGCAGTTCCAGGGGTACTATGAACACTGAAGCTTTCTTT.